This T cell receptor beta chain was identified during a study of blood T cell repertoires in COVID-19. Overall study: Sources were T cells, B-cell-depleted T cells, or PBMCs; the material itself was cDNA or gDNA.

A few counts support this clone. Original handling: Amplifying reference gene primers gave estimates of nucleated cell counts. The data were produced by immunoSEQ multiplex PCR, yet TCRdb's version contains in-frame clones alone and is incomplete. V and J calls and clone size are copied from that table; D and trimming were computed from the DNA. The table shows 100,000 to 150,000 clones, with roughly four fifths occurring only once. With 8 bases clipped from V and 1 base from J, the junction kept 4 bases outside the gene matches. The CDR3 consists of 14 residues. Germline loops: CDR1 MDHEN, CDR2 SYDVKM.

The rearrangement joins TRBV28 to TRBJ1-2; 10 bases fit TRBD1. Sequencing was carried out using peripheral blood. The receptor comes from a human donor in a cohort sampled during active COVID-19. CDR3 nucleotides: TGTGCCAGCGGGACAGGGGCCAGTAACTATGGCTACACCTTC. This gives the protein CASGTGASNYGYTF.